Listed below are T cell receptor beta chains from one sample, sequenced in a study of a mutant IDH1 vaccine in newly diagnosed glioma. Their antigen targets remain unknown. Assay: immunoSEQ multiplex PCR; the TCRdb copy retains only in-frame clones and omits some. The sample lists 41,000 or so clones, approximately 92% occurring once. The sequences come from PBMCs, collected from a glioma patient whose treatment included an IDH1 peptide vaccine. The receptor set was obtained from a man aged 35-49 years with glioma. The CDR3 runs from the conserved cysteine through the conserved F or W. Fields, in order: D gene, V gene, J gene, clone size, CDR3 protein, CDR3 DNA. A D gene is named only where the DNA matches it firmly. Size is omitted from some rows. Given values are once, few, many or a class for expanded clones.

D: TRBD1
V: TRBV5-4
J: TRBJ1-2
size: few
CDR3: CASSPLEAEGAGGYTF
DNA: TGTGCCAGCAGCCCCCTCGAAGCGGAGGGGGCGGGGGGCTACACCTTC

D: -
V: TRBV10-1
J: TRBJ1-4
size: -
CDR3: CASRPRGATNEKLFF
DNA: TGCGCCAGCAGGCCCAGGGGTGCAACTAATGAAAAACTGTTTTTT

D: TRBD1
V: TRBV5-1
J: TRBJ1-1
size: -
CDR3: CASIVGQGNTEAFF
DNA: TGCGCCAGCATCGTCGGACAGGGCAACACTGAAGCTTTCTTT

D: TRBD1
V: TRBV5-6
J: TRBJ1-2
size: -
CDR3: CASSLVPTGSDGYTF
DNA: TGTGCCAGCAGCTTGGTCCCGACAGGGTCGGATGGCTACACCTTC

D: -
V: TRBV5-1
J: TRBJ2-3
size: -
CDR3: CASSLNPSARGVSTDTQYF
DNA: TGCGCCAGCAGCCTCAACCCTAGCGCACGTGGGGTTAGCACAGATACGCAGTATTTT

D: TRBD2
V: TRBV30
J: TRBJ2-3
size: -
CDR3: CAWSPFGKRGSTDTQYF
DNA: TGTGCCTGGAGTCCGTTTGGAAAGCGGGGGTCCACAGATACGCAGTATTTT

D: -
V: TRBV19
J: TRBJ1-4
size: -
CDR3: CASSTHRVDGEKLFF
DNA: TGTGCCAGTAGTACCCACAGGGTTGATGGTGAAAAACTGTTTTTT

D: TRBD1
V: TRBV13
J: TRBJ1-1
size: -
CDR3: CASRNRDRGGTFF
DNA: TGTGCCAGCAGGAACCGGGACAGGGGTGGAACTTTCTTT

D: TRBD1
V: TRBV6-6
J: TRBJ1-4
size: few
CDR3: CASRDRELFF
DNA: TGTGCCAGCCGGGACAGAGAACTGTTTTTT

D: -
V: TRBV11-2
J: TRBJ2-3
size: -
CDR3: CASSLGGASDTQYF
DNA: TGTGCCAGCAGCTTAGGGGGTGCGTCAGATACGCAGTATTTT

D: -
V: TRBV19
J: TRBJ2-5
size: -
CDR3: CASSTEGRAIETQYF
DNA: TGTGCCAGTAGTACGGAGGGGCGGGCAATAGAGACCCAGTACTTC

D: -
V: TRBV15
J: TRBJ1-2
size: -
CDR3: CATSRGPGQRNYGYTF
DNA: TGTGCCACCAGCAGAGGGCCAGGGCAACGGAACTATGGCTACACCTTC

D: TRBD1
V: TRBV6-5
J: TRBJ1-2
size: -
CDR3: CASSYPGTAGYTF
DNA: TGTGCCAGCAGTTACCCTGGGACAGCTGGCTACACCTTC

D: -
V: TRBV6-5
J: TRBJ1-1
size: -
CDR3: CASSYSLHTEAFF
DNA: TGTGCCAGCAGTTACTCGCTCCATACTGAAGCTTTCTTT

D: -
V: TRBV2
J: TRBJ2-1
size: -
CDR3: CASSVRGYDEQFF
DNA: TGTGCCAGCAGTGTGAGAGGGTACGATGAGCAGTTCTTC

D: -
V: TRBV2
J: TRBJ2-1
size: -
CDR3: CASSVNPGGTYNEQFF
DNA: TGTGCCAGCAGTGTAAATCCTGGAGGGACCTACAATGAGCAGTTCTTC

D: -
V: TRBV7-2
J: TRBJ2-2
size: -
CDR3: CASSFRAPGTGELFF
DNA: TGTGCCAGCAGCTTCCGGGCCCCCGGCACCGGGGAGCTGTTTTTT

D: -
V: TRBV19
J: TRBJ1-6
size: -
CDR3: CASSMQYNSPLHF
DNA: TGTGCCAGTAGTATGCAGTATAATTCACCCCTCCACTTT

D: TRBD2
V: TRBV7-9
J: TRBJ2-7
size: -
CDR3: CASSGTSGSPEQYF
DNA: TGTGCCAGCAGTGGCACTAGCGGGAGCCCCGAGCAGTACTTC

D: -
V: TRBV27
J: TRBJ1-1
size: few
CDR3: CASSSLHQNTEAFF
DNA: TGTGCCAGCAGTTCCCTCCACCAGAACACTGAAGCTTTCTTT